Listed below are T cell receptor beta chains from one sample, sequenced in a study of blood T cells in healthy people across ages. TCRdb used MiXCR to reprocess the 5' RACE reads, holding one entry per CDR3 protein. The data contain over 1,200,000 distinct CDR3 sequences, approximately 60% of them singletons. Sequenced sample: blood. The receptors stem from a man aged 18-30 years in good health. Each CDR3 is given with its conserved first and last residue.

v_call | cdr3_aa
TRBV12-5 | CASGFLLARGNEQFF
TRBV6-6 | CASSLQGSYYGYTF
TRBV27 | CASSLSSGMGPYNEQFF
TRBV4-1 | CASSQGRRVNEQFF
TRBV20-1 | CSARDRWAARLGEKLFF
TRBV7-2 | CASSPRLAANTGELFF
TRBV29-1 | CSVEEAQGFHSYEQYF
TRBV29-1 | CSVERDSGGYEQYF
TRBV5-5 | CASSPDVAQETQYF
TRBV5-4 | CASSLGQPPEAFF
TRBV20-1 | CSARGSKIGGIQETQYF
TRBV29-1 | CSAKTGQGLEQYF
TRBV20-1 | CSARSGTGIVGDEQFF
TRBV7-8 | CASSREGDRAYNEQFF
TRBV6-6 | CVSSYPKLSGANVLTF
TRBV10-3 | CAVTAEGTYNEQFF
TRBV10-3 | CAIRISFTGGRNEQFF
TRBV20-1 | CSARVLAGLQYF
TRBV29-1 | CSLKVETQYF
TRBV9 | CASSVAGEAFF
TRBV7-2 | CASSSPGRLFQETQYF
TRBV10-3 | CAISGLAGDYNEQFF
TRBV7-2 | CASSLALAGFQETQYF
TRBV29-1 | CSVRGKALETQYF
TRBV4-1 | CASSHRDEKLFF
TRBV7-9 | CACSPEYVKNIQYF
TRBV27 | CASSYKRTGNEQYF
TRBV19 | CASSIAETQYF
TRBV4-3 | CASSQRAHPTDNYGYTF
TRBV6-2/TRBV6-3 | CASSPSSGLEAFF
TRBV9 | CASSLEPYWYEQYF
TRBV27 | CASSLSGLGTAAYNEQFF